This T cell receptor beta chain was recorded in a study of blood T cell repertoires in COVID-19. Produced via immunoSEQ multiplex PCR; TCRdb's table is partial and in-frame only. The sample records approximately 290,000 clones, about 90% being singletons. CDR1 is LGHDT and CDR2 is YNNKEL in the germline V gene (reference sequence). The CDR3 runs to 16 residues. Losses at the gene ends were 0 bases for V and 12 bases for J; bases not matched to a gene: 14. The source is a man aged 18 to 29 with active or convalescent COVID-19. Sequenced: peripheral blood. V is TRBV3-1 (or the pseudogene TRBV3-2) and J is TRBJ2-1; 7 nucleotides agree with TRBD1. The CDR3 nucleotides read TGTGCCAGCAGCCAAGAGAGGACAGGCAGAGGGTCGAGGCAGTTCTTC. Amino acid sequence: CASSQERTGRGSRQFF.